This T cell receptor beta chain was captured in a study of immune characteristics of hereditary and idiopathic chronic pancreatitis. Study findings and constraints: Because tissue was from TPIAT only, disease duration differences may confound results. Hereditary and idiopathic cases differed in TRBV10, TRBV19, TRBV23 and TRBV5 usage. This study excluded chronic pancreatitis caused by alcohol use.

Sequenced by immunoSEQ multiplex PCR; TCRdb stores in-frame clones only, minus some. This table has about 9,400 clones, roughly 77% appearing once. The pancreas tissue came from patients undergoing total pancreatectomy with islet autotransplantation. TCR beta sequencing used genomic DNA from unsorted bulk pancreas tissue. Concerning this clone: Its antigen remains unknown.

CDR3 length: 13 residues. Germline lookup yields CDR1 SNHLY and CDR2 FYNNEI. Between the trimmed V and J ends, which lost 6 bases and 5 bases, there was a span of 10 bases. This receptor was identified in a human donor with chronic pancreatitis. V gene TRBV2 combines with J gene TRBJ1-4; D uncertain. The sequencing input was pancreas tissue with idiopathic chronic pancreatitis. The CDR3 here is CASRIAVNEKLFF. CDR3 DNA: TGTGCCAGCAGAATAGCAGTCAATGAAAAACTGTTTTTT.